A selection of T cell receptor beta chains follows, all from one sample in a study of blood T cell repertoires in COVID-19. Sequencing used immunoSEQ multiplex PCR; TCRdb keeps in-frame clones, though not all of them. The table includes around 150,000 clones, over 75% detected once. Sequences were obtained from peripheral blood. Receptor source: a man aged 55-75 years with active or convalescent COVID-19. The CDR3 runs from the conserved cysteine through the conserved F or W. The D gene is left open where the match is weak. Where a row states a size, it is once, few, many or the class of an expanded clone; other rows omit it.

D	V	size	J	DNA	CDR3
NA	TRBV10-1	NA	TRBJ1-1	TGCGCCAGCTCTGGGGGCAGCTCAAACACTGAAGCTTTCTTT	CASSGGSSNTEAFF
NA	TRBV28	NA	TRBJ1-2	TGTGCCAGCAGTCCCCGCCCCAGGGGCTATGGCTACACCTTC	CASSPRPRGYGYTF
TRBD2	TRBV30	NA	TRBJ2-4	TGTGCCTGGAGTGTGGCTAGCGGGGTAAACATTCAGTACTTC	CAWSVASGVNIQYF
NA	TRBV24-1	NA	TRBJ2-2	TGTGCCACCAGGACAGGCGTGAACACCGGGGAGCTGTTTTTT	CATRTGVNTGELFF
TRBD1	TRBV27	NA	TRBJ2-1	TGTGCCAGCAGAAAGGGACAGGGTACCTACAATGAGCAGTTCTTC	CASRKGQGTYNEQFF
NA	TRBV19	NA	TRBJ1-4	TGTGCCAGTAGTCTCTCACAGGGTGAAAAACTGTTTTTT	CASSLSQGEKLFF
NA	TRBV5-5	NA	TRBJ2-3	TGTGCCAGCAGCTTGGACAGGGTTCGCACAGATACGCAGTATTTT	CASSLDRVRTDTQYF
TRBD2	TRBV28	few	TRBJ2-3	TGTGCCAGCAGTTTATCCCGACTTGATCCGCGGGAGGGTTCAGATACGCAGTATTTT	CASSLSRLDPREGSDTQYF
TRBD2	TRBV28	once	TRBJ2-3	TGTGCCAGCAGTTTATATACTAGCGGGAGCACAGATACGCAGTATTTT	CASSLYTSGSTDTQYF
TRBD1	TRBV5-4	NA	TRBJ2-1	TGTGCCAGCAGGATAGACAGGGGGCGCAACAATGAGCAGTTCTTC	CASRIDRGRNNEQFF
NA	TRBV7-3	once	TRBJ2-1	TGTGCCAGCAGCTTAAGGGGGGCGACTAGCCTGAGCTCCTACAATGAGCAGTTCTTC	CASSLRGATSLSSYNEQFF
NA	TRBV12-3/TRBV12-4	medium-sized	TRBJ2-1	TGTGCCAGCAGTGATCCGGGTGGCGAGCAGTTCTTC	CASSDPGGEQFF
TRBD1	TRBV19	NA	TRBJ1-1	TGTGCCAGTCGATCCGGGACAGGGGGTAGGGGCACTGAAGCTTTCTTT	CASRSGTGGRGTEAFF
NA	TRBV4-3	NA	TRBJ1-1	TGCGCCAGCAGCCAAGATCTCGGGTTCATGAACACTGAAGCTTTCTTT	CASSQDLGFMNTEAFF
NA	TRBV6-6	NA	TRBJ1-6	TGTGCCAGCAGTTACGTGGCTGGCAATTCACCCCTCCACTTT	CASSYVAGNSPLHF
TRBD2	TRBV7-9	NA	TRBJ2-3	TGTGCCAGCAGCTACGGAGCGGGAGGATCAGATACGCAGTATTTT	CASSYGAGGSDTQYF
NA	TRBV19	NA	TRBJ2-1	TGTGCCAGCGGGATCGCGGATAACTACAATGAGCAGTTCTTC	CASGIADNYNEQFF
TRBD2	TRBV28	NA	TRBJ2-1	TGTGCCAGCAGTTTAGCGACTAGCGGGACCAATGAGCAGTTCTTC	CASSLATSGTNEQFF
NA	TRBV5-1	few	TRBJ2-4	TGCGCCAGCAGCCGCGGAGGTTGGGCCAAAAACATTCAGTACTTC	CASSRGGWAKNIQYF
TRBD1	TRBV18	NA	TRBJ2-5	TGTGCCAGCTCACCTCGGACAGGGGTAGGAGAGGAGACCCAGTACTTC	CASSPRTGVGEETQYF
TRBD1	TRBV19	NA	TRBJ2-7	TGTGCCAGTAGTAGCCGGGACAGGGGGACCTCCTACGAGCAGTACTTC	CASSSRDRGTSYEQYF
TRBD2	TRBV7-2	NA	TRBJ2-1	TGTGCCAGCAGCTGGGGACTAGTGCTGGGGAATGAGCAGTTCTTC	CASSWGLVLGNEQFF
NA	TRBV28	NA	TRBJ1-2	TGTGCCAGCAGTCCCCCATTTGGACAGTTTAGGGCTCGGTCCTTC	CASSPPFGQFRARSF
NA	TRBV7-9	NA	TRBJ1-3	TGTGCCAGCAACAAAGATGGGTCGGGGGTAGGAGGAAACACCATATATTTT	CASNKDGSGVGGNTIYF
TRBD2	TRBV28	NA	TRBJ2-2	TGTGCCAGCACCCCGCAGGGGACTAGCGGGTCAACCGGGGAGCTGTTTTTT	CASTPQGTSGSTGELFF
NA	TRBV6-6	NA	TRBJ1-2	TGTGCCAGCAGTTACGAGGGCAGGGAGGGCTATGGCTACACCTTC	CASSYEGREGYGYTF
NA	TRBV9	NA	TRBJ1-5	TGTGCCAGCAGCGCCGGGTGGAATCAGCCCCAGCATTTT	CASSAGWNQPQHF
NA	TRBV27	NA	TRBJ1-2	TGTGCCAGCAGTTTAGGAGGGCGCTATGGCTACACCTTC	CASSLGGRYGYTF
NA	TRBV3-1/TRBV3-2	NA	TRBJ2-3	TGTGCCACTTCGGCAGGGATACGCACAGATACGCAGTATTTT	CATSAGIRTDTQYF
NA	TRBV5-5	once	TRBJ2-2	TGTGCCAGCAGCATCCGGGACACCAACACCGGGGAGCTGTTTTTT	CASSIRDTNTGELFF
TRBD1	TRBV30	NA	TRBJ1-5	TGTGCCTGGAGTGACCGCAGGGGGCGGCAGCCCCAGCATTTT	CAWSDRRGRQPQHF
TRBD1	TRBV7-2	NA	TRBJ2-7	TGTGCCAGCAGCAAAGCCGGGACAGGGTACGAGCAGTACTTC	CASSKAGTGYEQYF
TRBD1	TRBV5-1	NA	TRBJ1-1	TGCGCCAGCAGCCGGTCAGGGGGACTCTTGAACACTGAAGCTTTCTTT	CASSRSGGLLNTEAFF
NA	TRBV5-1	NA	TRBJ2-2	TGCGCCAGCAGCTATCGAGGGCCGAACACCGGGGAGCTGTTTTTT	CASSYRGPNTGELFF
TRBD1	TRBV24-1	NA	TRBJ2-2	TGTGCCACCAGTGAGCCGGGACAGGGAAACACCGGGGAGCTGTTTTTT	CATSEPGQGNTGELFF
TRBD1	TRBV4-2	NA	TRBJ1-2	TGTGCCAGCAGCCTCCTCGACAGGGGGCACGATGGCTACACCTTC	CASSLLDRGHDGYTF
NA	TRBV11-2	NA	TRBJ2-5	TGTGCCACCGAAATGACAGGTCGAGAGACCCAGTACTTC	CATEMTGRETQYF
NA	TRBV10-3	NA	TRBJ2-7	TGTGCCATCAGTGGGGCCCAACCCTCCCGCGAGCAGTACTTC	CAISGAQPSREQYF
TRBD1	TRBV6-5	NA	TRBJ2-7	TGTGCCAGCAGAGCGTCCGGGACAGGGTCCTACGAGCAGTACTTC	CASRASGTGSYEQYF
NA	TRBV28	NA	TRBJ1-5	TGTGCCAGCAGTTTATATATGTATCAGCCCCAGCATTTT	CASSLYMYQPQHF
TRBD1	TRBV30	few	TRBJ1-5	TGTGCCTGGAGTGTACGACCCGACAGGGGAGCGTTGGGTAGCAATCAGCCCCAGCATTTT	CAWSVRPDRGALGSNQPQHF
NA	TRBV10-3	NA	TRBJ2-3	TGTGCCATCAGTGAATTTACGCGGGCGAGGGAAGCAGATACGCAGTATTTT	CAISEFTRAREADTQYF
NA	TRBV7-8	NA	TRBJ2-2	TGTGCCAGCAGCCCCTCTTGGGTCGGGACCGGGGAGCTGTTTTTT	CASSPSWVGTGELFF
NA	TRBV5-4	few	TRBJ2-2	TGTGCCAGCAGCAGGACAGCCTCGAACACCGGGGAGCTGTTTTTT	CASSRTASNTGELFF
NA	TRBV10-3	NA	TRBJ1-1	TGTGCCATCAGTTCGACAGGGAACACTGAAGCTTTCTTT	CAISSTGNTEAFF
NA	TRBV5-1	NA	TRBJ2-1	TGCGCCAGCAGCGTTCGGGGCTCCTACAATGAGCAGTTCTTC	CASSVRGSYNEQFF
NA	TRBV5-1	NA	TRBJ2-2	TGCGCCAGCACCCTACAGGGATTGAACACCGGGGAGCTGTTTTTT	CASTLQGLNTGELFF
NA	TRBV6-5	few	TRBJ2-2	TGTGCCAGCAGTTTAGGGGGAATCACCGGGGAGCTGTTTTTT	CASSLGGITGELFF
NA	TRBV6-2/TRBV6-3	NA	TRBJ2-7	TGTGCCAGCAGTCCCACGGACGGGAATCAGTACTTC	CASSPTDGNQYF
NA	TRBV7-2	once	TRBJ2-5	TGTGCCAGCAGCCGGAAGGGAGTCGGGGAGACCCAGTACTTC	CASSRKGVGETQYF